This note documents a single T cell receptor (beta chain) sequence. Its antigen is unknown. No per-base quality is available; no much larger clone lies one base away. These data are taken from a study of blood T cell repertoires in COVID-19 (dated by TCRdb to the early 2020s). General notes on the study: Collaborator samples came from the United States, Italy and Spain and covered acute and convalescent phases of COVID-19. The samples were drawn from two sources: the first 160 participants of the ongoing ImmuneRACE study, and 950 to 1,500 subjects contributed by 6 global collaborators. The repertoires were released in a freely available public database meant as a resource for research on the immune response to SARS-CoV-2. The sample metadata nearly always contained a de-identified subject ID, COVID-19 status, age in years and sex. The prospective study material was composed of cDNA or gDNA derived from T cells, B-cell-depleted T cells, or PBMCs. Where HLA class I and class II types were available, the types were taken from metadata supplied by the sample provider, not from assay-based typing. Deeply sampled blood TCRbeta repertoires from subjects exposed to, actively infected with, or recovered from COVID-19 were included in the dataset. Paper-wide results and their limitations: The amount of clinical and demographic metadata varied by source and participant and was provided uncurated.

The immunoSEQ Assay, a bias-controlled multiplex PCR, was used to amplify TCRbeta CDR3 regions from genomic DNA. From the authors' description of their analysis: The number of nucleated cells in each sample was estimated by amplification of reference gene primers within the assay. To quantify the absolute abundance of each unique TCRbeta CDR3 rearrangement, sequence reads were collapsed and filtered. For each sample, productive Simpson clonality was calculated by taking the square root of Simpson's diversity index across productive rearrangements. The clones in this table, taken by TCRdb from immuneACCESS, are in-frame only. Not every clone is retained; where verified, under half of the shortfall comes from an unresolved V gene, and the cause of the rest is unknown. V and J calls and clone size follow that table, whereas D and trimming were derived from the DNA. A total of more than 300,000 clones appear in this sample, 70% to 90% of them only once. The ten largest clones add up to less than 11% of the sample.

CDR1 and CDR2, per the germline V gene, are SGHTA and FQGNSA. The CDR3 runs 16 amino acids, cysteine and phenylalanine included. Just CDR3 DNA is preserved here, 48 bases in frame from base 1. For this chain, trimming is 7 bases at the V end and 7 bases at the J end, and the number of junction bases without a gene match is 12. At one collaborating source in Seattle, patients were enrolled during active infection and were followed longitudinally through the course of disease. The collaborating institutions used their own protocols to collect whole blood in K2EDTA tubes. For TCRbeta analysis, collaborator samples were shipped as frozen whole blood, as isolated PBMCs, or as DNA extracted from either sample type.

The chain employs TRBV7-2 and TRBJ2-2, with TRBD2 identical over 10 junction bases. Sequencing used peripheral blood. This TCR derives from a young woman with COVID-19, enrolled during active disease. CDR3 protein: CASIPESGRAGGELFF. The DNA sequence is TGTGCCAGCATCCCCGAAAGCGGGAGGGCCGGCGGGGAGCTGTTTTTT.